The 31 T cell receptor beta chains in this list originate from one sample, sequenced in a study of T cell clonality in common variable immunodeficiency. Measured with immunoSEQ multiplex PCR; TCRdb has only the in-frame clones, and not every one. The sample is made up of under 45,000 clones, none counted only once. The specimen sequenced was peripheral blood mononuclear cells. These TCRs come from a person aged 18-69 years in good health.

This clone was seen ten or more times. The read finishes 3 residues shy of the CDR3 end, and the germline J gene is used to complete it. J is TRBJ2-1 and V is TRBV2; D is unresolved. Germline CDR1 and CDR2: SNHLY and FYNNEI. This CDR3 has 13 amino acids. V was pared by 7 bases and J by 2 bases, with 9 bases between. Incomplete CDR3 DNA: TGTGCCAGCAACTCACGTACCTACAATGAG. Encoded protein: CASNSRTYNE. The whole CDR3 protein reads CASNSRTYNEQFF. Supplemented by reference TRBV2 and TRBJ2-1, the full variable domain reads EPEVTQTPSHQVTQMGQEVILRCVPISNHLYFYWYRQILGQKVEFLVSFYNNEISEKSEIFDDQFSVERPDGSNFTLKIRSTKLEDSAMYFCASNSRTYNEQFFGPGTRLTVL.

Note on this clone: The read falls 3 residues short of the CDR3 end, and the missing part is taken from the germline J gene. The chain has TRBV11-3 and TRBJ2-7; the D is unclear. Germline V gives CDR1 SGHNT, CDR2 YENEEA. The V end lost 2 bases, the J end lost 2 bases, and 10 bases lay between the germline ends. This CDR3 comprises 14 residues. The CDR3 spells CASSLPGSAYEQYF. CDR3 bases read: TGTGCCAGCAGCTTACCCGGGTCCGCCTACGAG.

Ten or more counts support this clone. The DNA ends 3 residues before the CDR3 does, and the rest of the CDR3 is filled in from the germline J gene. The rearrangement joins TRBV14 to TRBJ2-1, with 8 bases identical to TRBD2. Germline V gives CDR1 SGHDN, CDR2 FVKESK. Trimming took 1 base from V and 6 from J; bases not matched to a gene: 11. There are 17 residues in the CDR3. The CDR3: CASSQGSGTRSVNEQFF. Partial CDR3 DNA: TGTGCCAGCAGCCAAGGATCCGGGACTAGGTCGGTCAATGAG.

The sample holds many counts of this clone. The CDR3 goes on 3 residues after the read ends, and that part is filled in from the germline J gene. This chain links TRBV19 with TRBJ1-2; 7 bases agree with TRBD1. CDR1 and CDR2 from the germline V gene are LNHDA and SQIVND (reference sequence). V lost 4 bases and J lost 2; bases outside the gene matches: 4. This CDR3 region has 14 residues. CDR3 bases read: TGTGCCAGTAGTACCGGACAGGCGAACTATGGC. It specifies CASSTGQANYG. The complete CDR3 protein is CASSTGQANYGYTF.

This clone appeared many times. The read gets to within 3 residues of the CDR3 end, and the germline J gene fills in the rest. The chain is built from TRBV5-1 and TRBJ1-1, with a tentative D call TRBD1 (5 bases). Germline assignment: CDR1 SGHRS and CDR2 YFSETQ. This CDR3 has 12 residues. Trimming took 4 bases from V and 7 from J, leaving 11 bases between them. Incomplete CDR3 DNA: TGCGCCAGCAGCGCGTCAGGGTTTGAA. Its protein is CASSASGFE. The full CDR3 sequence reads CASSASGFEAFF.

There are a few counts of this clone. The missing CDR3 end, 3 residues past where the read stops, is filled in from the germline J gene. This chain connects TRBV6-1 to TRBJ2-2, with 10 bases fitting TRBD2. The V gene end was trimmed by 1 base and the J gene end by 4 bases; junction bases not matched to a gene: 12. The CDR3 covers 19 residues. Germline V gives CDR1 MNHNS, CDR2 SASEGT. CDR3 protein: CASSEGESGRAGGTGELFF. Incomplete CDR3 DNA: TGTGCCAGCAGTGAAGGAGAAAGCGGGAGGGCCGGGGGCACCGGGGAG.

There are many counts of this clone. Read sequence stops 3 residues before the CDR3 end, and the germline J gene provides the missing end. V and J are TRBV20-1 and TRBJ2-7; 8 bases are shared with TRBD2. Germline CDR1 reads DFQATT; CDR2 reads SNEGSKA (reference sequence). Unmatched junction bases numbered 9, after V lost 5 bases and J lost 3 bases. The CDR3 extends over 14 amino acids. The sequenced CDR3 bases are TGCAGTGCTGGAAGCGGGAGAATGGGCTACGAG. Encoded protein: CSAGSGRMGYE. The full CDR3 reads CSAGSGRMGYEQYF.

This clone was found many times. The sequenced part of the CDR3 DNA is TGCGCCAGCAGCACAAGAACAGGGATGGCTAACTATGGC. Protein product: CASSTRTGMANYG. The whole CDR3 protein reads CASSTRTGMANYGYTF. The chain combines TRBV5-1 with TRBJ1-2; a weak D match, TRBD1 (6 bases). The CDR3 extends 3 residues past the end of the read, so its final part is completed from the germline J gene. V lost 4 bases and J lost 0, with 16 bases in between. CDR1 is SGHRS, CDR2 YFSETQ, per germline. The CDR3 has 16 amino acids.

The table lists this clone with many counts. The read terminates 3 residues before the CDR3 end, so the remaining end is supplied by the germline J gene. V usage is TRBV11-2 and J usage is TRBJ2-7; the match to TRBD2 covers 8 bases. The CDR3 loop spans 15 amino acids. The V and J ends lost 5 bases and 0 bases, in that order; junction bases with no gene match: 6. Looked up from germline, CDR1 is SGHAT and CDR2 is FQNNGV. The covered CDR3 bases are TGTGCCAGCAGCCCTACTAGCGGTTTCTCCTACGAG. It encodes CASSPTSGFSYE. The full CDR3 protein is CASSPTSGFSYEQYF.

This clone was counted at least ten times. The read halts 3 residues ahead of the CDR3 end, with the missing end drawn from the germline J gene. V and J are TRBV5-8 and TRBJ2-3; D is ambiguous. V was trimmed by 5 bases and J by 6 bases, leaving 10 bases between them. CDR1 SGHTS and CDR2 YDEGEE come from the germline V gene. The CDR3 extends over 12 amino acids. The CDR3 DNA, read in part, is TGTGCCAGCAGACCTACCTCCGATACG. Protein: CASRPTSDT. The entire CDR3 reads CASRPTSDTQYF.

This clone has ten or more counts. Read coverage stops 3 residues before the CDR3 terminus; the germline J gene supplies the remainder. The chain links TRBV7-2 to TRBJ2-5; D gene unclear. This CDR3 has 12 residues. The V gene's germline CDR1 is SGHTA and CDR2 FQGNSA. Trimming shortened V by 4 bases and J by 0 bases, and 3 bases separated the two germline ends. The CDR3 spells CASSSYQETQYF. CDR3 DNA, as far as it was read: TGTGCCAGCAGCTCGTACCAAGAGACC. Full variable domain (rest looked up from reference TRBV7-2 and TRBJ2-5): GAGVSQSPSNKVTEKGKDVELRCDPISGHTALYWYRQSLGQGLEFLIYFQGNSAPDKSGLPSDRFSAERTGGSVSTLTIQRTQQEDSAVYLCASSSYQETQYFGPGTRLLVL.

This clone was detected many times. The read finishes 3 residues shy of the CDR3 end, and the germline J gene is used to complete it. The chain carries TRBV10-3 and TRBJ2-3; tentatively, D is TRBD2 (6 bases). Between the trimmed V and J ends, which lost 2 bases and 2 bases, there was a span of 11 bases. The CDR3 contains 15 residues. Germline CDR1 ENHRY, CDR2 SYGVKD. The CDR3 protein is CAISEIAANTDTQYF. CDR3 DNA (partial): TGTGCCATCAGTGAGATAGCGGCGAACACAGATACG.

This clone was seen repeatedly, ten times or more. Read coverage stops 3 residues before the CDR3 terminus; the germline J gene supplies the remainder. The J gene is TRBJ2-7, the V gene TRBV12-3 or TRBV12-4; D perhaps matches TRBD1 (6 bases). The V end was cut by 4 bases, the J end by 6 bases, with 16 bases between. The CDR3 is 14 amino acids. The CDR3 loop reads CASSSSRGTSEQYF. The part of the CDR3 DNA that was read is TGTGCCAGCAGTTCTTCCAGGGGTACGAGCGAG.

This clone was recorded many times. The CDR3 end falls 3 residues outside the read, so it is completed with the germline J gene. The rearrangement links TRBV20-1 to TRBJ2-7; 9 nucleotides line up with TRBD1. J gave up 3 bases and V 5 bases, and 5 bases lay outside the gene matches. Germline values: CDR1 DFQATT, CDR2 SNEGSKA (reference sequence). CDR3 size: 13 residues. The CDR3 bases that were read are TGCAGTGCTGGCCGACAGGGGGGCTACGAG. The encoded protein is CSAGRQGGYE. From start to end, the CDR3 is CSAGRQGGYEQYF.

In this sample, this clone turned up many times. Incomplete CDR3 DNA: TGTGCCAGTAGCAGGGGGGTTGAAGGC. It encodes CASSRGVEG. The whole CDR3 protein is CASSRGVEGYTF. The rearrangement links TRBV19 to TRBJ1-2; 7 bases agree with TRBD1. The read stops 3 residues short of the end of the CDR3; the missing end is completed from the germline J gene. This CDR3 spans 12 amino acids. Per germline, CDR1 LNHDA and CDR2 SQIVND (reference sequence).

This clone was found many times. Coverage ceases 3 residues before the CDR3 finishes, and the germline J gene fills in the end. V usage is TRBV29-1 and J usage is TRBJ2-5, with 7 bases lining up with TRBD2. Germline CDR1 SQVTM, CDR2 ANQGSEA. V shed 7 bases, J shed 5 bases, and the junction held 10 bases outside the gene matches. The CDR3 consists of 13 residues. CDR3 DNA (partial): TGCAGCGGGAGTACTACTAGCGTGGAGACC. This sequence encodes CSGSTTSVET. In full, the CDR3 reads CSGSTTSVETQYF. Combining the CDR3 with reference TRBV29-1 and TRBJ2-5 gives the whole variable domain SAVISQKPSRDICQRGTSLTIQCQVDSQVTMMFWYRQQPGQSLTLIATANQGSEATYESGFVIDKFPISRPNLTFSTLTVSNMSPEDSSIYLCSGSTTSVETQYFGPGTRLLVL.

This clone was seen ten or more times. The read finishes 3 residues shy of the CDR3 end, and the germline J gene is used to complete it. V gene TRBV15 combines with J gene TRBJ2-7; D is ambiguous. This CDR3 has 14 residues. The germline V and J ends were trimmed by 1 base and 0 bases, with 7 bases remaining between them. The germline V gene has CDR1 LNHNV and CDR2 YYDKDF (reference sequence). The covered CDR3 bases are TGTGCCACCAGCAGAGTGGGCAGCTCCTACGAG. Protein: CATSRVGSSYE. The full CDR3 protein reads CATSRVGSSYEQYF.

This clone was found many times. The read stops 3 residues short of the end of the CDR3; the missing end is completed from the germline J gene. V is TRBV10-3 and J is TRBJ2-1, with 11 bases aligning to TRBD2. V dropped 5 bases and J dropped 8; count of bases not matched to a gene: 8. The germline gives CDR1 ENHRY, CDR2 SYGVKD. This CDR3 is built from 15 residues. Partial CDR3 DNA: TGTGCCATCAGTCCGACTAGCGGGATTGCGGATGAG. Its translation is CAISPTSGIADE. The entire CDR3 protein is CAISPTSGIADEQFF.

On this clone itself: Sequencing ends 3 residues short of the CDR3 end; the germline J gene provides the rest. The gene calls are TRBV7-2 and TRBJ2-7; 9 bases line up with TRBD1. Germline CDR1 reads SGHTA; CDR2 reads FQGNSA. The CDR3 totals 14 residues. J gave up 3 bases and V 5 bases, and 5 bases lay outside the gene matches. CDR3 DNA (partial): TGTGCCAGCAGCAAACGGACAGGGGACTACGAG. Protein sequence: CASSKRTGDYE. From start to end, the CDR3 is CASSKRTGDYEQYF.

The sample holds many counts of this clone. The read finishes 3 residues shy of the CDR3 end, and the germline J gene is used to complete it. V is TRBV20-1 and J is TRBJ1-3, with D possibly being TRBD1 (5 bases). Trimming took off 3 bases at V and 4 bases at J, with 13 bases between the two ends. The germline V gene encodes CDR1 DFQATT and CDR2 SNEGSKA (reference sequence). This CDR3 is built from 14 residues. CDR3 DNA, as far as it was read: TGCAGTGCTAGTAGCCAGGGTGGCGGAAACACC. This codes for CSASSQGGGNT. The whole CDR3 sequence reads CSASSQGGGNTIYF.

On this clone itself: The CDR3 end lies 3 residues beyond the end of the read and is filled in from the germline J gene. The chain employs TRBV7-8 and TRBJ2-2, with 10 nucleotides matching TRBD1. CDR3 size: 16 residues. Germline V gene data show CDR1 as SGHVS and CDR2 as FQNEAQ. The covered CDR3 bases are TGTGCCAGCAGCCTGAATGGGGACAGGGGTAATTCACCG. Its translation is CASSLNGDRGNSP. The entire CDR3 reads CASSLNGDRGNSPLFF.

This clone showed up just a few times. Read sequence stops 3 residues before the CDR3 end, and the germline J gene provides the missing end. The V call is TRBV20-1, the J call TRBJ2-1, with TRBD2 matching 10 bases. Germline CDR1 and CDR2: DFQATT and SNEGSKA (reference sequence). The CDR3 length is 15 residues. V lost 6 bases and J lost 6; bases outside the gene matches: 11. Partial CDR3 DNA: TGCAGTGCAAAGTCGCCGGGACTAGCGCTCAATGAG. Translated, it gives CSAKSPGLALNE. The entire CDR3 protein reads CSAKSPGLALNEQFF.

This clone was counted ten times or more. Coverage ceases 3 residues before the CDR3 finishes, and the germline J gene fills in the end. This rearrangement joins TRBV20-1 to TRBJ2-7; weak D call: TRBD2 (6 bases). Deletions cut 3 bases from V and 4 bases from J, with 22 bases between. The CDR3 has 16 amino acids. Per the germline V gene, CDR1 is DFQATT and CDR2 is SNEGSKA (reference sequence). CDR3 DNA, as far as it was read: TGCAGTGCTAGGGATGGGGACTCGACTACCCCTTACGAG. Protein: CSARDGDSTTPYE. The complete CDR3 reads CSARDGDSTTPYEQYF.

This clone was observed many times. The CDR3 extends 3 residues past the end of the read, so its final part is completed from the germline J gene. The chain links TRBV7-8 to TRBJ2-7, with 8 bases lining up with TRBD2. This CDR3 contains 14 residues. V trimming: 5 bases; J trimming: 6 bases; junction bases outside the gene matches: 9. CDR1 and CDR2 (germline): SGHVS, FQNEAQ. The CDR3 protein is CASSRSGRGGEQYF. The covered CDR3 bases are TGTGCCAGCAGCAGGAGCGGGAGAGGCGGCGAG.

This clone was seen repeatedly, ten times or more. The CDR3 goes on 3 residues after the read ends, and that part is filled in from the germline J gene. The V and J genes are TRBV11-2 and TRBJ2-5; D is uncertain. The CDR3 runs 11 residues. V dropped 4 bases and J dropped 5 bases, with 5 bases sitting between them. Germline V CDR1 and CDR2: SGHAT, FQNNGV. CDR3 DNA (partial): TGTGCCAGCAGCTCAAGGGAGACC. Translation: CASSSRET. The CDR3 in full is CASSSRETQYF.

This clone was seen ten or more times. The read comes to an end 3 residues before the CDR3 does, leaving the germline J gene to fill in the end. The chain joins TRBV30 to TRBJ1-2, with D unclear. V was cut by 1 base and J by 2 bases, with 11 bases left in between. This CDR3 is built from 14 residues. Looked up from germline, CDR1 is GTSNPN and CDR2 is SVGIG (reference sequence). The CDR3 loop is CAWSAGPRNYGYTF. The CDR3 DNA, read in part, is TGTGCCTGGAGTGCAGGCCCAAGAAACTATGGC.

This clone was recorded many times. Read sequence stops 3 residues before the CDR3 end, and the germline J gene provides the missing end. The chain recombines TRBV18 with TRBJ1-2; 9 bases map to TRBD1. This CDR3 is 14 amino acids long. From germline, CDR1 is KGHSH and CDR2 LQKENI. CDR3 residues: CASSPLGTGNGYTF. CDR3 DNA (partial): TGTGCCAGCTCACCATTGGGGACAGGGAACGGC.

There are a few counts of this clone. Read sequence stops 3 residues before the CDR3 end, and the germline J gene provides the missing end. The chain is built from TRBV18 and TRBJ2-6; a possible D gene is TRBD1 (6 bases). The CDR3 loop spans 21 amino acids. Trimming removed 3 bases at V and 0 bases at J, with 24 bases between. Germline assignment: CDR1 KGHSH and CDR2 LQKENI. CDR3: CASSPPAGTGQSYSGANVLTF. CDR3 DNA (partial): TGTGCCAGCTCACCCCCTGCGGGTACAGGGCAATCCTACTCTGGGGCCAACGTC.

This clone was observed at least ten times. Incomplete CDR3 DNA: TGTGCCAGTAGTATAGAACTAGCGGGAGGGACTAGCACAGATACG. Protein: CASSIELAGGTSTDT. From start to end, the CDR3 is CASSIELAGGTSTDTQYF. The chain recombines TRBV19 with TRBJ2-3, with 13 positions matching TRBD2. The read terminates 3 residues before the CDR3 end, so the remaining end is supplied by the germline J gene. CDR3 length: 18 amino acids. The V gene's germline CDR1 is LNHDA and CDR2 SQIVND (reference sequence). Unmatched junction bases numbered 3, after V lost 0 bases and J lost 0 bases.

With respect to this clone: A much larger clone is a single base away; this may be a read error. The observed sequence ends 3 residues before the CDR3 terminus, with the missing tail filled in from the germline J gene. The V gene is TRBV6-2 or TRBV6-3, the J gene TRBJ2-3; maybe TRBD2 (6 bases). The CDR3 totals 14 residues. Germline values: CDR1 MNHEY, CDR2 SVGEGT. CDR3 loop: CASSQGTGNQPQYF. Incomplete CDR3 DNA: TGTGCCAGCAGTCAAGGGACTGGGAATCAGCCG.

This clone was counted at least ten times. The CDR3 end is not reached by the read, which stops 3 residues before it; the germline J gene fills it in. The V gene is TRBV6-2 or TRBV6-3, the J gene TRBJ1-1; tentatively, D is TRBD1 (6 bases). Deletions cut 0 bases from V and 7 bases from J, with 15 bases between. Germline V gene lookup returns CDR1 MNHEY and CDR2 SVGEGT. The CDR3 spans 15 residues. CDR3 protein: CASSYSRGAQGEAFF. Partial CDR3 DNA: TGTGCCAGCAGTTACTCGCGGGGGGCGCAGGGTGAA.